This TCR beta chain was recovered during a study of response to subunit inactivated influenza vaccine. TCRdb fed the RT-PCR reads into MiXCR, producing one record per CDR3 protein. The sample has hundreds of thousands of distinct CDR3 sequences, 11% seen once. This clonotype was counted many times. Antigen specificity is unknown. The CDR3 is 13 amino acids. Germline lookup yields CDR1 SGDLS and CDR2 YYNGEE. V lost 0 bases to trimming and J lost 3 bases, with 5 bases between them. Study-level findings and limits: There was a suggestion from the authors that each seasonal influenza vaccination recruits few new T cells.

Sample: PBMCs from blood, taken 45 days after vaccination. V gene TRBV9 combines with J gene TRBJ2-3; unclear D gene. The clonotype was recovered from a man aged 50-59 years who received an inactivated influenza vaccine. CDR3 nucleotide sequence: TGTGCCAGCAGCGTAGCTACGACAGATACGCAGTATTTT. Its translation: CASSVATTDTQYF.